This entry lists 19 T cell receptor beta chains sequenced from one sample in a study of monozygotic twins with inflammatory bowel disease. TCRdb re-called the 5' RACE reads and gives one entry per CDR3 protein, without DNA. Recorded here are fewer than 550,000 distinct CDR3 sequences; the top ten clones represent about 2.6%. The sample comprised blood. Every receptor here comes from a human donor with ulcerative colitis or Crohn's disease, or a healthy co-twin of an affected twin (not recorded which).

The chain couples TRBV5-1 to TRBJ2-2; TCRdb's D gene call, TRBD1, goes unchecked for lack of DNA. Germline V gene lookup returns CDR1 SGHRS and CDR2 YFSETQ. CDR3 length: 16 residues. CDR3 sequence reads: CASRLGDTTNTGELFF.

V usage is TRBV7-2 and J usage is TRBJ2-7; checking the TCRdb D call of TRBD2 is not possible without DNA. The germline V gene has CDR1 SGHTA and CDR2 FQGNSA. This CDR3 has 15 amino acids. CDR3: CASSCGGTRCHEQYF.

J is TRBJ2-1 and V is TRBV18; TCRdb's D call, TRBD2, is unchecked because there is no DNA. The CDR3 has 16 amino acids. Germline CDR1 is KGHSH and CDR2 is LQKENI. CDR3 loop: CASSPPVGTSNNEQFF.

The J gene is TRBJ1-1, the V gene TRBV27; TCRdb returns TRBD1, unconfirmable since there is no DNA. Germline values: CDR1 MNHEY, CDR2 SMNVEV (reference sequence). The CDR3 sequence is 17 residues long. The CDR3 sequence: CASSSIRAGAGNTEAFF.

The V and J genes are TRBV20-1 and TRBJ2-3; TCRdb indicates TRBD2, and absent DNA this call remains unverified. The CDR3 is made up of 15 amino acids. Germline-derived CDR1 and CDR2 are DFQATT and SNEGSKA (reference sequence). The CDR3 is CSAREPGGITDTQYF.

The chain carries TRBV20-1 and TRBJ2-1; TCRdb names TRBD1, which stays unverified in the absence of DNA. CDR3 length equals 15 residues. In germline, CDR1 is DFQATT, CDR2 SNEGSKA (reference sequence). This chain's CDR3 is CSARDGWGGQNEQFF.

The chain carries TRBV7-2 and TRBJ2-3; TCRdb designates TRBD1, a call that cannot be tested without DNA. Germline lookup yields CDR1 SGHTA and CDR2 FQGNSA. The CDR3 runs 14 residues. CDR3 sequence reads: CASSLAGVGGTQYF. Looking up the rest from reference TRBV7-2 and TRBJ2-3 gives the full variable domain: GAGVSQSPSNKVTEKGKDVELRCDPISGHTALYWYRQSLGQGLEFLIYFQGNSAPDKSGLPSDRFSAERTGGSVSTLTIQRTQQEDSAVYLCASSLAGVGGTQYFGPGTRLTVL.

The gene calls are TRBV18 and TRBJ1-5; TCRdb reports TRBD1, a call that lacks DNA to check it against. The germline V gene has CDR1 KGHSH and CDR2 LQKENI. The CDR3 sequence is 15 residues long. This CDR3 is CASSPRTGGDQPQHF.

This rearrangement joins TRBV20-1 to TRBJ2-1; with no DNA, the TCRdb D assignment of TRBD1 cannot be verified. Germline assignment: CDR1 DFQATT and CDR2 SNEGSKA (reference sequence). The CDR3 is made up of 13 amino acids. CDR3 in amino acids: CSARAGAPHEQFF.

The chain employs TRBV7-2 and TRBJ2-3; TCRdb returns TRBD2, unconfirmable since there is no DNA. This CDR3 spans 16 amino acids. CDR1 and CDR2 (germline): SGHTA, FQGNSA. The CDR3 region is CASSPPSGRSTDTQYF.

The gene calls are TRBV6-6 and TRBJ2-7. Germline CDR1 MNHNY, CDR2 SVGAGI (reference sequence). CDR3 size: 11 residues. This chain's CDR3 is CASHSTGEQYF.

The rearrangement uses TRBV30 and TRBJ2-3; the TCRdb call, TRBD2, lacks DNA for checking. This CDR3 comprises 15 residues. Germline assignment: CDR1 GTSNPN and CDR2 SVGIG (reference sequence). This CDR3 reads CAWTGTSGRSDTQYF.

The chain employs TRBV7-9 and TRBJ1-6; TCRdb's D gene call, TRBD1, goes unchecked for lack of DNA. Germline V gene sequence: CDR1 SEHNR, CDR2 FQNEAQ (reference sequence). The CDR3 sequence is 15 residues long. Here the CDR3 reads CASSDRDRGQSPLHF.

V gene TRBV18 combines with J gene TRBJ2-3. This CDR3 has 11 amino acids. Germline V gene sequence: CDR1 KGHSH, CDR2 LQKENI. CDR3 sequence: CASSSEDTQYF.

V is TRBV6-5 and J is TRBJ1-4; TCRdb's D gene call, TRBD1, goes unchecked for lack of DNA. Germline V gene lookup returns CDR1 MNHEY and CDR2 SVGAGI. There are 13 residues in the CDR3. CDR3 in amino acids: CASRVTGDEKLFF.

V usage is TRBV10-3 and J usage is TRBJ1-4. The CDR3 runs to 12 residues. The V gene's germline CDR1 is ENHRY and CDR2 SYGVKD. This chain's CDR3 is CAISPQNEKLFF.

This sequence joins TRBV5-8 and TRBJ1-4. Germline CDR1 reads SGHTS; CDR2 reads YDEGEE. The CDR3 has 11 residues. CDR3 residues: CASSLIEKLFF.

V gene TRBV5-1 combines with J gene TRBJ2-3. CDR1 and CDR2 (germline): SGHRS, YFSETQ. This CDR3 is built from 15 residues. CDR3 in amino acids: CASSSTASSTDTQYF.

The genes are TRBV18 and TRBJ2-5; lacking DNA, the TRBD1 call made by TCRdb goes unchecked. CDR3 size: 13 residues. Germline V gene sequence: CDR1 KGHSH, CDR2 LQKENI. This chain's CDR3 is CASSPGGQETQYF.